This TCR beta chain is drawn from a study of blood T cell repertoires in COVID-19 (dated by TCRdb to about 2020). Regarding the study in general: Samples from collaborators originated in the United States, Italy and Spain and spanned both the acute and convalescent phases of COVID-19. The prospective study material was composed of cDNA or gDNA derived from T cells, B-cell-depleted T cells, or PBMCs. Deeply sampled blood TCRbeta repertoires from subjects exposed to, actively infected with, or recovered from COVID-19 were included in the dataset. A freely available public database, intended as a resource for researchers studying the immune response to SARS-CoV-2, is where the repertoires were released. The samples were drawn from the first 160 participants of the ongoing ImmuneRACE study and from 1,254 subjects provided by 6 global collaborators. Sample metadata almost always included a de-identified subject ID, COVID-19 status, age in years and sex. HLA class I and class II types, where available, came from metadata supplied by the sample provider rather than from assay-based typing. Overall study outcomes, separate from this receptor: Clinical and demographic metadata were provided uncurated, with the amount varying by source and participant.

Including the terminal cysteine and phenylalanine, the CDR3 comprises 13 residues. Just the 39-base CDR3 DNA is kept, in frame starting at base 1. V loses 5 bases, J loses 6 bases, and the germline ends lie 10 bases apart. Based on the germline V gene (reference sequence), the CDR1 and CDR2 sequences are SEHNR and FQNEAQ. TCRbeta CDR3 regions were amplified from genomic DNA by means of the immunoSEQ Assay, a bias-controlled multiplex PCR. As for the original processing: The number of nucleated cells in each sample was estimated by amplification of reference gene primers within the assay. Sequence reads were collapsed and filtered to measure the absolute abundance of every unique TCRbeta CDR3 rearrangement. For each sample, productive Simpson clonality was calculated as the square root of Simpson's diversity index across productive rearrangements. TCRdb stores this immuneACCESS table with in-frame sequences only. Part of the clones is absent; in the studies checked, under half of the shortfall reflects unresolved V genes, and no reason is known for the rest. V and J calls and clone size are given by that table; D and trimming were obtained from the DNA. For this sample there are 200,000 to 250,000 clones; roughly nine tenths appear just once. The ten largest clones capture roughly a tenth of the sample.

About this clone: No cognate antigen has been identified for it. The record has no base qualities; no much larger clone is one base away.

At one collaborating source in Seattle, patients were enrolled during active infection and were followed longitudinally through the course of disease. Collaborating institutions collected whole blood in K2EDTA tubes following their own protocols. For TCRbeta analysis, collaborators shipped samples as frozen whole blood, isolated PBMCs, or DNA extracted from either of those sample types. The receptor comes from a woman aged 45 to 65 with COVID-19, enrolled during active disease. This chain is built from TRBV7-9 and TRBJ1-4; a weak D assignment points to TRBD1 (6 bases agree). The specimen sequenced was peripheral blood. The CDR3 has the sequence CASSQGGDEKLFF. The nucleotide sequence reads as follows: TGTGCCAGCAGCCAAGGGGGGGATGAAAAACTGTTTTTT.